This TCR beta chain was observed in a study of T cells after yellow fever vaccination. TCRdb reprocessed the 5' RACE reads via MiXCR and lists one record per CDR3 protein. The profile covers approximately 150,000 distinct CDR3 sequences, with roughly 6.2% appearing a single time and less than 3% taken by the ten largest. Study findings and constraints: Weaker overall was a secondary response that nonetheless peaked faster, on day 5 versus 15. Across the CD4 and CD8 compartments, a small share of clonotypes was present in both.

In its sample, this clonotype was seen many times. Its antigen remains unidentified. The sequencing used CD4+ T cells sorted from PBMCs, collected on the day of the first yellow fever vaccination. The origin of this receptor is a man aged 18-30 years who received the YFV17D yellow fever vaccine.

CDR3 region: CASSATGNTEAFF. CDR3 nucleotides: TGCGCCAGCAGCGCGACAGGGAACACTGAAGCTTTCTTT. This chain links TRBV5-1 with TRBJ1-1; maybe TRBD1 (6 bases). V was shortened by 4 bases and J by 1 base, with 8 bases between the two germline ends. This CDR3 spans 13 amino acids. CDR1 is SGHRS and CDR2 is YFSETQ in the germline V gene. Full variable domain (missing parts from reference TRBV5-1 and TRBJ1-1): KAGVTQTPRYLIKTRGQQVTLSCSPISGHRSVSWYQQTPGQGLQFLFEYFSETQRNKGNFPGRFSGRQFSNSRSEMNVSTLELGDSALYLCASSATGNTEAFFGQGTRLTVV.